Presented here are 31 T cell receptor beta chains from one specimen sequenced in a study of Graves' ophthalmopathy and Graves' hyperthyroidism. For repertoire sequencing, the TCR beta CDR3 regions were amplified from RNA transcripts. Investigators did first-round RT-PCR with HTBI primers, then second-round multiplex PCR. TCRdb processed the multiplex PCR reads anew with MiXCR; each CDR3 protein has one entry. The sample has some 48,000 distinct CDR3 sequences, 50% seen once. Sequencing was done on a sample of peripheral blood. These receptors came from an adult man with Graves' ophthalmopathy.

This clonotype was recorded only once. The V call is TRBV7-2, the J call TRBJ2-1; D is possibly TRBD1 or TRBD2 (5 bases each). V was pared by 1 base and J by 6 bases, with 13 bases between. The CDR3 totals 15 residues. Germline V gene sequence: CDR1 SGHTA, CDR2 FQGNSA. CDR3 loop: CASSLDGAQGNEQFF. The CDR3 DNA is TGTGCCAGCAGCTTAGACGGGGCGCAGGGCAATGAGCAGTTCTTC. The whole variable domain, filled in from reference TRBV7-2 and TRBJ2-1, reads GAGVSQSPSNKVTEKGKDVELRCDPISGHTALYWYRQSLGQGLEFLIYFQGNSAPDKSGLPSDRFSAERTGGSVSTLTIQRTQQEDSAVYLCASSLDGAQGNEQFFGPGTRLTVL.

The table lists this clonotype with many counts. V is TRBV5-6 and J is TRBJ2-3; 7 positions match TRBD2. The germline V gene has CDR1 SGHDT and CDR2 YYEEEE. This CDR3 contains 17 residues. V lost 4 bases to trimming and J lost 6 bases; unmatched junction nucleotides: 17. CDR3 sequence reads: CASSHHRDYRSLDTQYF. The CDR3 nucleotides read TGTGCCAGCAGCCATCATCGGGACTACAGATCCCTCGATACGCAGTATTTT.

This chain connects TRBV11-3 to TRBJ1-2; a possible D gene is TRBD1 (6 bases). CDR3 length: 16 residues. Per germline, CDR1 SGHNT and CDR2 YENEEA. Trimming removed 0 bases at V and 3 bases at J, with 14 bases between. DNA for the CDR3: TGTGCCAGCAGCTTAGATGGGAGGGACACAGACTATGGCTACACCTTC. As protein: CASSLDGRDTDYGYTF.

The CDR3 sequence is CASSDPRGVGQPQHF. In DNA form, the CDR3 reads TGTGCCAGCAGCGATCCCCGGGGGGTGGGGCAGCCCCAGCATTTT. V is TRBV2 and J is TRBJ1-5, with a possible D match to TRBD1 (5 bases). The CDR3 runs 15 residues. The ends were cut back, 6 bases at V and 7 bases at J, with 19 bases in the middle. CDR1 is SNHLY, CDR2 FYNNEI, per germline.

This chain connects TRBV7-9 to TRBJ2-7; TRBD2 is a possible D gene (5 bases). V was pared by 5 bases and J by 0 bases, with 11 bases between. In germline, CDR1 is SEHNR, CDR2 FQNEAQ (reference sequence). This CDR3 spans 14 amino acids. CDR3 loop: CASSETSISYEQYF. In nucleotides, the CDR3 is TGTGCCAGCAGCGAAACTAGTATCTCCTACGAGCAGTACTTC.

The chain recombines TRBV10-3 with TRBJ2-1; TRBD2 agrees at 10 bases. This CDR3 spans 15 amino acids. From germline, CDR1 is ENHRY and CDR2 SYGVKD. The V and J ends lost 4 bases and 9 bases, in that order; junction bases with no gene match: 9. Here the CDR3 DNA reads TGTGCCATCAGTGGGGGGGCTAGCGGGAGTTTTGAGCAGTTCTTC. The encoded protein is CAISGGASGSFEQFF.

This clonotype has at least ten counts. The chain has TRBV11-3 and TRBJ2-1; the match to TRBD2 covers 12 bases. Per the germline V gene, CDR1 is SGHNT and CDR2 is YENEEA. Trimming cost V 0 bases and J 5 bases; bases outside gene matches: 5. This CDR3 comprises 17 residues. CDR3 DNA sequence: TGTGCCAGCAGCTTAGATAGGCGGACTAGCGGGAACAATGAGCAGTTCTTC. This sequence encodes CASSLDRRTSGNNEQFF. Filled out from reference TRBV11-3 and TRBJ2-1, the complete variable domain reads EAGVVQSPRYKIIEKKQPVAFWCNPISGHNTLYWYLQNLGQGPELLIRYENEEAVDDSQLPKDRFSAERLKGVDSTLKIQPAELGDSAVYLCASSLDRRTSGNNEQFFGPGTRLTVL.

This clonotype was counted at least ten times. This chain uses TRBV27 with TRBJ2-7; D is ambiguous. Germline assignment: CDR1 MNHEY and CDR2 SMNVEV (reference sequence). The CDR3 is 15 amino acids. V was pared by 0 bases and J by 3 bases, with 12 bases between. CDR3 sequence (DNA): TGTGCCAGCAGTTTATCGTCCGGAGTCGGCTACGAGCAGTACTTC. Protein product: CASSLSSGVGYEQYF.

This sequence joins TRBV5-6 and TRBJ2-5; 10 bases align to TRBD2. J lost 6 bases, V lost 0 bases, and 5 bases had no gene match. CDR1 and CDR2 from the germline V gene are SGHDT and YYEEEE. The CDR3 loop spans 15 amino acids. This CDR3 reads CASSLVAGGGQTQYF. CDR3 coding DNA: TGTGCCAGCAGCTTGGTAGCGGGAGGAGGGCAGACCCAGTACTTC.

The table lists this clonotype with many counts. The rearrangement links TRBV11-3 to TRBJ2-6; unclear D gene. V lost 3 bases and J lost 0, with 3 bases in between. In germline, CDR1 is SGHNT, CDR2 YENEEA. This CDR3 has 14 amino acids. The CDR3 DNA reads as TGTGCCAGCAGCTTTAACTCTGGGGCCAACGTCCTGACTTTC. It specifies CASSFNSGANVLTF.

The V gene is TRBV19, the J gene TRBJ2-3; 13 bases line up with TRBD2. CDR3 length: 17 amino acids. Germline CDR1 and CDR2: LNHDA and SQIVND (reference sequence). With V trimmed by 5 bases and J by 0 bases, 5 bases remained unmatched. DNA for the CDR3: TGTGCCAGTAGTTTTGGACTAGCGGGGGCCAGCACAGATACGCAGTATTTT. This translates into CASSFGLAGASTDTQYF. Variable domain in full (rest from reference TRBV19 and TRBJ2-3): DGGITQSPKYLFRKEGQNVTLSCEQNLNHDAMYWYRQDPGQGLRLIYYSQIVNDFQKGDIAEGYSVSREKKESFPLTVTSAQKNPTAFYLCASSFGLAGASTDTQYFGPGTRLTVL.

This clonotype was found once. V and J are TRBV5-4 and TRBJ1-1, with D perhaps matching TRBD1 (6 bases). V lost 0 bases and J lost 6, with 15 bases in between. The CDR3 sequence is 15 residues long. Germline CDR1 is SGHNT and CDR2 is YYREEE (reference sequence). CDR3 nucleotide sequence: TGTGCCAGCAGCTTGGAGGGGGGCGGGACGGCTGAAGCTTTCTTT. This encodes CASSLEGGGTAEAFF.

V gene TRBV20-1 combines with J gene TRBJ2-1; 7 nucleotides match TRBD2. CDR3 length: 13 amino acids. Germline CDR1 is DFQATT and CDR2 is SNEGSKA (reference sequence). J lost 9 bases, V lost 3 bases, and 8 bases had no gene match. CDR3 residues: CSASGRHPGEQFF. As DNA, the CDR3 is TGCAGTGCTAGCGGGAGGCACCCAGGTGAGCAGTTCTTC.

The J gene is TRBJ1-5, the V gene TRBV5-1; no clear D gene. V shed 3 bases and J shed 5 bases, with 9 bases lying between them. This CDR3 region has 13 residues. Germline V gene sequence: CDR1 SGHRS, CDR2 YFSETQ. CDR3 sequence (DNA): TGCGCCAGCAGCTGGGGTACGGATCAGCCCCAGCATTTT. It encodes CASSWGTDQPQHF.

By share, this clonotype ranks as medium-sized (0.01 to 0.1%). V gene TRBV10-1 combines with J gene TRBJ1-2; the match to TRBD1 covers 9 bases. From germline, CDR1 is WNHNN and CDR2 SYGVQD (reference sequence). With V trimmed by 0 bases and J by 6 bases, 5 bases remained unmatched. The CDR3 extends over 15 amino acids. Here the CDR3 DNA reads TGCGCCAGCAGTGAGTCACGGGACAGGGAAGATGGCTACACCTTC. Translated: CASSESRDREDGYTF.

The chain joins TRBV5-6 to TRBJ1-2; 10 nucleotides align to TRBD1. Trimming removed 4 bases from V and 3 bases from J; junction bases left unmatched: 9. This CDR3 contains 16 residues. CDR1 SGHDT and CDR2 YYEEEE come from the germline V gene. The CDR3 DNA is TGTGCCAGCAGCCTAGGGGGACAGGGGAGCGACTATGGCTACACCTTC. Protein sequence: CASSLGGQGSDYGYTF.

CDR3: CASGDLGQYSGNTIYF. In nucleotides, the CDR3 is TGTGCCAGCGGAGATTTAGGACAATACTCTGGAAACACCATATATTTT. The gene calls are TRBV2 and TRBJ1-3; weak D call: TRBD1 (5 bases). Germline V gene lookup returns CDR1 SNHLY and CDR2 FYNNEI. The CDR3 consists of 16 residues. Trimming stripped 8 bases from V and 0 bases from J, with 17 bases between.

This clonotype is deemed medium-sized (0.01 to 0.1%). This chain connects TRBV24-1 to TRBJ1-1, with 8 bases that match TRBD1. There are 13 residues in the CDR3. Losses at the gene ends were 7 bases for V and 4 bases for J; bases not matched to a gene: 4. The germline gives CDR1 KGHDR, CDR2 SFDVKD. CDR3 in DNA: TGTGCCACCAGAGAACAGGGGGTCACTGAAGCTTTCTTT. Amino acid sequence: CATREQGVTEAFF.

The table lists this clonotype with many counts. CDR3 amino acids: CASSQDGGRASGHTDTQYF. CDR3 nucleotides: TGCGCCAGCAGCCAAGACGGGGGAAGAGCTAGCGGCCATACAGATACGCAGTATTTT. This rearrangement joins TRBV4-1 to TRBJ2-3, with 7 bases fitting TRBD2. CDR1 is MGHRA, CDR2 YSYEKL, per germline. The CDR3 consists of 19 residues. The ends lost 0 bases at V and 3 bases at J; junction bases unmatched: 15.

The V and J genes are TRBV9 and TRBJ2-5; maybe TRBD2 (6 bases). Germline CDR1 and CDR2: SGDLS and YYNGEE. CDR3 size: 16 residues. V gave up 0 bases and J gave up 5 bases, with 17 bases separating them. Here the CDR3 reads CASSVGGTQGRETQYF. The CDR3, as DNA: TGTGCCAGCAGCGTAGGAGGAACGCAAGGGAGGGAGACCCAGTACTTC.

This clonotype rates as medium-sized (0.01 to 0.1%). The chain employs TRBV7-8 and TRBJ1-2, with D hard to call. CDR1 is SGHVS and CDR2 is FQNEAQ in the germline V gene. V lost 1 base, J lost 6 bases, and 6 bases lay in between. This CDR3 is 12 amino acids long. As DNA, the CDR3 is TGTGCCAGCAGCTTAGTCGGGGATGGCTACACCTTC. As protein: CASSLVGDGYTF.

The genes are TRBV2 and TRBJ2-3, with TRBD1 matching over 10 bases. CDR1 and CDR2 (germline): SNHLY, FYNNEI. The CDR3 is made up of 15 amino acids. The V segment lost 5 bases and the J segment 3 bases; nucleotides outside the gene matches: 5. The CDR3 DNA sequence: TGTGCCAGCAGTCAAGGGGACAGGGGAACAGATACGCAGTATTTT. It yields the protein CASSQGDRGTDTQYF. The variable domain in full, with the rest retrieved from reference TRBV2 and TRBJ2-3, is EPEVTQTPSHQVTQMGQEVILRCVPISNHLYFYWYRQILGQKVEFLVSFYNNEISEKSEIFDDQFSVERPDGSNFTLKIRSTKLEDSAMYFCASSQGDRGTDTQYFGPGTRLTVL.

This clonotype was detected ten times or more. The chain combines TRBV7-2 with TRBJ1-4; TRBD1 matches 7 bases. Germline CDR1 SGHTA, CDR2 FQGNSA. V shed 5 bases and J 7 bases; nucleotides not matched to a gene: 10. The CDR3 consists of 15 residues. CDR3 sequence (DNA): TGTGCCAGCAGCGGAACAGGGGTGGGGGGTGAAAAACTGTTTTTT. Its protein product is CASSGTGVGGEKLFF.

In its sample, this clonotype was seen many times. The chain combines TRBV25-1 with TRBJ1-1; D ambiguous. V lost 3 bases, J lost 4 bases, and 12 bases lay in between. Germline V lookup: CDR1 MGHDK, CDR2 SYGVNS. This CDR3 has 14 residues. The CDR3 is CASSDPLSGTEAFF. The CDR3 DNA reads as TGTGCCAGCAGTGACCCCCTGTCCGGCACTGAAGCTTTCTTT.

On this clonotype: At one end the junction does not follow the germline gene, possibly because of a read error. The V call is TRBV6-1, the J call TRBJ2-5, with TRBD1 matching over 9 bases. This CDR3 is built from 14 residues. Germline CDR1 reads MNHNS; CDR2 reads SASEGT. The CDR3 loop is CASREDRGGKTQYF. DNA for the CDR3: TGTGCCAGCAGAGAAGACAGGGGGGGGAAGACCCAGTACTTC.

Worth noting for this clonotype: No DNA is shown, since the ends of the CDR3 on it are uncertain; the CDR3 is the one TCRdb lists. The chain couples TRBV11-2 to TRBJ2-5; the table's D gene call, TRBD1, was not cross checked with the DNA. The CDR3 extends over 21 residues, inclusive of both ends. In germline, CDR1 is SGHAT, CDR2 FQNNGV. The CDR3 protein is CASSLGGNTIYFGEGVETQYF.

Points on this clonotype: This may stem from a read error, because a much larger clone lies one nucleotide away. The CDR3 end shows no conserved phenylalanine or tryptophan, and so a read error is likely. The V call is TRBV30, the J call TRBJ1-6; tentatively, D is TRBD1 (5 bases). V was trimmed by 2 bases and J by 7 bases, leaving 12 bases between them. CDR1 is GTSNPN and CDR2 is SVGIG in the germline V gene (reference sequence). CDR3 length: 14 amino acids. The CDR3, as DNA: TGTGCCTGGAGTTCCGGGGGTGAGAATTCACCCCTCCACTCT. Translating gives CAWSSGGENSPLHS.

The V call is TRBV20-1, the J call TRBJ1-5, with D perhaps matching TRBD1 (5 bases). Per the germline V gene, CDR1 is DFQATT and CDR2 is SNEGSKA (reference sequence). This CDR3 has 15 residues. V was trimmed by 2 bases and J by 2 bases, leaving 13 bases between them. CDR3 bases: TGCAGTGCTAGATCGGGGGGAGGAGGCAATCAGCCCCAGCATTTT. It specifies CSARSGGGGNQPQHF.

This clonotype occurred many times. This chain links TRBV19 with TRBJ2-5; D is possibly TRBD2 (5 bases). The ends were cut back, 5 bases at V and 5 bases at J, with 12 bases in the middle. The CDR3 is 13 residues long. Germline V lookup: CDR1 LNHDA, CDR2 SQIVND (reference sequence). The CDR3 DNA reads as TGTGCCAGTAGTTTGCGGGTGCGGGAGACCCAGTACTTC. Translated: CASSLRVRETQYF. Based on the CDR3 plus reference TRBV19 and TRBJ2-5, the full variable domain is DGGITQSPKYLFRKEGQNVTLSCEQNLNHDAMYWYRQDPGQGLRLIYYSQIVNDFQKGDIAEGYSVSREKKESFPLTVTSAQKNPTAFYLCASSLRVRETQYFGPGTRLLVL.

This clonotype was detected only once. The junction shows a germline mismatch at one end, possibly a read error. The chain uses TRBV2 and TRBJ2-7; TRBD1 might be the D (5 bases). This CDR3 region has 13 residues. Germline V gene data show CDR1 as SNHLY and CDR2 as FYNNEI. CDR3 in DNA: TGTGCCAGCAGTTTAAACGGACACTACGAGCAGTATTTC. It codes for CASSLNGHYEQYF.

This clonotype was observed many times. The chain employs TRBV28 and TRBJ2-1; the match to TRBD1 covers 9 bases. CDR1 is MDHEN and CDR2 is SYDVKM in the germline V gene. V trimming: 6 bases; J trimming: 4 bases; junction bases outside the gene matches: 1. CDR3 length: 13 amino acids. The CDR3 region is CASRTGGYNEQFF. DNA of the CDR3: TGTGCCAGCAGGACAGGGGGGTACAATGAGCAGTTCTTC. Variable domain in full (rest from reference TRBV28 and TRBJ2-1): DVKVTQSSRYLVKRTGEKVFLECVQDMDHENMFWYRQDPGLGLRLIYFSYDVKMKEKGDIPEGYSVSREKKERFSLILESASTNQTSMYLCASRTGGYNEQFFGPGTRLTVL.